Below, 6 T cell receptor beta chains from the same sample are listed, as sequenced in a study of shared clonotypes between healthy human individuals. Profiling relied on immunoSEQ multiplex PCR, and the TCRdb table lists in-frame clones only, not all of them. This sample has around 1.9 million clones, with about 93% found just once. CD8 cells classed as naive were CD45RO-negative and positively selected for CCR7, excluding terminally differentiated effector memory CD45RA+ cells. Sequenced: naive CD8+ T cells from PBMCs. These receptors were obtained from a man between 18 and 35 years old in good health. Some clones in this sample may be carry-over from other donors' samples.

The rearrangement uses TRBV19 and TRBJ2-1; D is unclear. Germline V gene data show CDR1 as LNHDA and CDR2 as SQIVND (reference sequence). V was clipped by 3 bases and J by 4 bases, with 16 bases between them. CDR3 size: 16 residues. The CDR3 region has the DNA TGTGCCAGTAGTATCGGAGCCTGGGAATCATACAATGAGCAGTTCTTC. Encoded protein: CASSIGAWESYNEQFF. Combining the CDR3 with reference TRBV19 and TRBJ2-1 gives the whole variable domain DGGITQSPKYLFRKEGQNVTLSCEQNLNHDAMYWYRQDPGQGLRLIYYSQIVNDFQKGDIAEGYSVSREKKESFPLTVTSAQKNPTAFYLCASSIGAWESYNEQFFGPGTRLTVL.

The V gene is TRBV6-1, the J gene TRBJ1-3; 10 nucleotides align to TRBD1. The ends lost 6 bases at V and 0 bases at J; junction bases unmatched: 2. The CDR3 sequence is 15 residues long. The germline V gene encodes CDR1 MNHNS and CDR2 SASEGT. The CDR3: CASRGQGNSGNTIYF. In DNA, the CDR3 is TGTGCCAGCAGGGGACAGGGGAACTCTGGAAACACCATATATTTT.

This rearrangement joins TRBV7-9 to TRBJ1-2, with no clear D. With 5 bases removed from V and 2 bases from J, the gap between germline ends came to 15 bases. The CDR3 consists of 15 residues. The germline gives CDR1 SEHNR, CDR2 FQNEAQ (reference sequence). The CDR3 sequence: CASSPGPGGNYGYTF. The CDR3 region has the DNA TGTGCCAGCAGCCCCGGCCCAGGAGGAAACTATGGCTACACCTTC.

This chain uses TRBV2 with TRBJ2-3; 11 bases are a match to TRBD2. After removal of 2 bases from V and 10 bases from J, the junction contained 26 bases not matched to a gene. Germline loops: CDR1 SNHLY, CDR2 FYNNEI. This CDR3 is 21 amino acids long. CDR3 sequence: CASSESRGALAGDLVGSSQYF. DNA for the CDR3: TGTGCCAGCAGTGAATCCCGAGGGGCACTAGCGGGAGACCTGGTTGGTTCTTCGCAGTATTTT.

This chain uses TRBV7-8 with TRBJ2-1, with 11 bases matching TRBD2. Germline V CDR1 and CDR2: SGHVS, FQNEAQ. The CDR3 sequence is 18 residues long. The ends lost 0 bases at V and 8 bases at J; junction bases unmatched: 12. The CDR3 spells CASSLASMTSGIQHEQFF. The DNA of the CDR3 is TGTGCCAGCAGCTTAGCTTCGATGACTAGCGGGATACAACATGAGCAGTTCTTC.

On this clone itself: Within the sample, other DNA sequences also encode this same CDR3. CDR3 sequence (DNA): TGTGCCATCAGTGAGTCAACAGATACGCAGTATTTT. It encodes CAISESTDTQYF. The genes are TRBV10-3 and TRBJ2-3, with D uncertain. Trimming cost V 0 bases and J 3 bases, with 1 base left between them. This CDR3 spans 12 amino acids. Germline assignment: CDR1 ENHRY and CDR2 SYGVKD.